This TCR beta chain was sequenced for a study of OX40 agonist ivuxolimab in advanced cancers. Describing the broader study: Ivuxolimab was an agonistic, fully human IgG2 monoclonal antibody directed against OX40 (CD134), a costimulatory receptor. Intravenous ivuxolimab was administered to patients every 2 weeks at six dose levels: 0.01, 0.1, 0.3, 1.5, 3 and 10 mg/kg. Of the approximately 54 dose-escalation patients, hepatocellular carcinoma was present in 19, melanoma in roughly 15, renal cell carcinoma in 9 and head and neck cancer in 9. In the dose-escalation cohort, approximately 80% of patients were male, and the mean age was roughly 60 years with a range of roughly 23 to 79. Prior anti-PD-1, anti-PD-L1 or anti-CTLA-4 therapy was permitted, and checkpoint inhibitors had been received by around 39% of dose-escalation patients. Partial responses occurred in three dose-escalation patients, of whom one had hepatocellular carcinoma and two had cutaneous melanoma. The purpose of peripheral TCRbeta sequencing was to test whether ivuxolimab changed TCR sequence diversity and led to clonal T-cell expansion. The paper reports the monotherapy dose-escalation portion (N of about 50 patients) of the phase I ivuxolimab trial.

Details on this clone: The antigen it recognizes is unknown. Per-base quality was not reported, and no clone a single base away is much larger than it.

Genomic DNA was extracted from sorted cells for sequencing of the TCRbeta CDR3 region. TCRbeta CDR3 regions were sequenced using the immunoSEQ Assay. The clones in this table, taken by TCRdb from immuneACCESS, are in-frame only. Not every clone is retained; where verified, under half of the shortfall comes from an unresolved V gene, and the cause of the rest is unknown. In all, the sample holds 60,000 to 80,000 clones, and 85% to 90% of those were seen once. The ten top clones hold 11% of the sample. The CDR3 has 16 amino acids, counting the end cysteine and phenylalanine. The read is trimmed to its CDR3 DNA, 48 bases read in frame from base 1. The germline V gene (reference sequence) provides CDR1 LNHNV and CDR2 YYDKDF. The junction carries 15 bases between V and J, which are trimmed by 8 bases and 1 base respectively. Patients with autoimmune disease history or receiving systemic immunosuppression were excluded from the trial. Peripheral blood for TCR sequencing was collected from all dose cohorts at baseline, on cycle 4 day 1, and on cycle 7 day 1. Samples were obtained from an open-label, multicenter, first-in-human phase I dose-escalation trial of ivuxolimab. Adults with locally advanced or metastatic melanoma, renal cell carcinoma, hepatocellular carcinoma or head and neck squamous cell carcinoma were enrolled in the trial. Before TCR sequencing, CD4+ T cells and CD8+ T cells were sorted from peripheral blood as separate populations.

Paper-wide results and their limitations: At doses from 0.1 to 3.0 mg/kg, clonal expansion was seen in both CD4+ and CD8+ blood T cells between baseline and week 6. After ivuxolimab, more expanded clones were found on average in CD8+ T cells than in CD4+ T cells. Low levels of normalized T-cell clonal expansion were also seen in some patients who did not respond. Antigen specificity was not determined for the clonally expanded peripheral T cells. In the 0.1-3.0 mg/kg groups, partial responders had among the lowest normalized peripheral clonal expansion, particularly in CD8+ T cells.

The sequence was obtained from an adult with an advanced solid tumor such as melanoma, head and neck, liver or kidney cancer. The chain couples TRBV15 to TRBJ2-6; confidence is insufficient to name the D gene. The source material was CD4+ or CD8+ T cells sorted from blood, sampled in a trial of the OX40 agonist ivuxolimab. For the CDR3, the sequence is CATVPRRLSGANVLTF. The DNA sequence is given as TGTGCCACCGTTCCTAGACGGTTATCTGGGGCCAACGTCCTGACTTTC.